This entry lists 2 T cell receptor beta chains sequenced from one sample in a study of CD8 T cells in ankylosing spondylitis. Study-wide points: A TCR beta motif of eight or nine highly homologous variants seemed to mark ankylosing spondylitis blood.

TCRdb reprocessed the 5' RACE reads with MiXCR, giving one entry per CDR3 protein. The data contain about 210,000 distinct CDR3 sequences, 6% to 8% of them seen just once; the ten biggest clones take up more than 13%. These receptors have no known antigen. Sequencing was carried out using blood, either unsorted or a sorted T cell fraction (not recorded which). The origin of the receptors is a male donor with ankylosing spondylitis.

This clonotype showed up just a few times. The chain couples TRBV6-5 to TRBJ2-7; a possible D gene is TRBD1 (6 bases). Per the germline V gene, CDR1 is MNHEY and CDR2 is SVGAGI. The germline V and J ends were trimmed by 2 bases and 3 bases, with 17 bases remaining between them. This CDR3 is 16 amino acids long. The CDR3: CASSYDRAGDGYEQYF. The CDR3 coding sequence is TGTGCCAGCAGTTACGATAGGGCAGGGGATGGCTACGAGCAGTACTTC.

The rearrangement uses TRBV6-1 and TRBJ1-1; 7 positions agree with TRBD1. Unmatched junction bases numbered 4, after V lost 3 bases and J lost 6 bases. The CDR3 is made up of 13 amino acids. The germline V gene has CDR1 MNHNS and CDR2 SASEGT. CDR3 nucleotides: TGTGCCAGCAGTGATAACGACAGGGCTGAAGCTTTCTTT. Translation: CASSDNDRAEAFF.